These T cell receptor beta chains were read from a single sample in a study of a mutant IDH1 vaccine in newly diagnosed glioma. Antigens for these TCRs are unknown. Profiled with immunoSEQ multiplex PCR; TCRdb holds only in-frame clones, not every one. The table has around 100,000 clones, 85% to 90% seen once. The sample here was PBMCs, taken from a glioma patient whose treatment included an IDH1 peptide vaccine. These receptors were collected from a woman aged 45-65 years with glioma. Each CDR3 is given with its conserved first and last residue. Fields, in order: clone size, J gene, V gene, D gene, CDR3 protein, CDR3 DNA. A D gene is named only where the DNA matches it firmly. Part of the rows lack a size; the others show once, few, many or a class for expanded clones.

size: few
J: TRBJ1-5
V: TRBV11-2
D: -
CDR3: CASSYRDNQPQHF
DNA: TGTGCCAGCAGCTACAGGGACAATCAGCCCCAGCATTTT

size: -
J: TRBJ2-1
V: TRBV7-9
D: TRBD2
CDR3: CASSQIAGGPRAYNEQFF
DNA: TGTGCCAGCAGTCAGATAGCGGGAGGGCCGAGGGCCTACAATGAGCAGTTCTTC

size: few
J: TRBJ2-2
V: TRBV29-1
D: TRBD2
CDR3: CSVALAGGTGELFF
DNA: TGCAGCGTTGCCCTAGCGGGAGGTACCGGGGAGCTGTTTTTT

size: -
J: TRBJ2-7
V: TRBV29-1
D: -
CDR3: CSVVIPRDYEQYF
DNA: TGCAGCGTTGTCATCCCCAGGGACTACGAGCAGTACTTC

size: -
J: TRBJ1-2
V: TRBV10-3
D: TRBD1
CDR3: CAISDPPTGADGYTF
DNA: TGTGCCATCAGTGATCCCCCGACAGGGGCAGATGGCTACACCTTC

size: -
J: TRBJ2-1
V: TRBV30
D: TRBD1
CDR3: CAWSGRDRGVHEQFF
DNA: TGTGCCTGGAGTGGCCGGGACAGGGGGGTACATGAGCAGTTCTTC

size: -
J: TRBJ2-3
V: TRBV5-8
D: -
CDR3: CASSLGQSTDTQYF
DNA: TGTGCCAGCAGCTTGGGGCAGAGCACAGATACGCAGTATTTT

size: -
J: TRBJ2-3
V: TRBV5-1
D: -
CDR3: CASSLGQARTDTQYF
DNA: TGCGCCAGCAGCTTGGGGCAGGCACGCACAGATACGCAGTATTTT

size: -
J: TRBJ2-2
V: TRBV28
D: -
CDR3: CASSLWAAQSGSGELFF
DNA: TGTGCCAGCAGTTTATGGGCCGCACAATCAGGGTCCGGGGAGCTGTTTTTT

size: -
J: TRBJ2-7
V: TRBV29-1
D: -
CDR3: CSVDGSYEQYF
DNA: TGCAGCGTTGACGGTTCCTACGAGCAGTACTTC

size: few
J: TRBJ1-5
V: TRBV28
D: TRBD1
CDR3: CASSSSTGRDNQPQHF
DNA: TGTGCCAGCAGTTCCTCGACAGGGAGGGACAATCAGCCCCAGCATTTT

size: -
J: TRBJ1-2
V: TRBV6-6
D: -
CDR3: CASSYTGLGGYGYTF
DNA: TGTGCCAGCAGTTATACAGGTCTTGGAGGTTATGGCTACACCTTC

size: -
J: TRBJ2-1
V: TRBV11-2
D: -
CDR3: CASSPVRGSSYNEQFF
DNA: TGTGCCAGCAGCCCCGTTCGGGGGAGCTCCTACAATGAGCAGTTCTTC

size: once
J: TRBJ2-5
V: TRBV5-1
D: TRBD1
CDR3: CASSRYSQGTSGETQYF
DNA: TGCGCCAGCAGCCGATATTCACAGGGGACGTCAGGGGAGACCCAGTACTTC

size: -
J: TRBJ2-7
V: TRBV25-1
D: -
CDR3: CASSRSSEQYF
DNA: TGTGCCAGCAGTCGGTCCAGCGAGCAGTACTTC

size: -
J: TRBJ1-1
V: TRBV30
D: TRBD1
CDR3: CAWAGQANTEAFF
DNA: TGTGCCTGGGCCGGACAGGCGAACACTGAAGCTTTCTTT

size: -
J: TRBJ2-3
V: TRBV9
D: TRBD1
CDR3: CASSARDRGRSTDTQYF
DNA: TGTGCCAGCAGCGCCCGGGACAGGGGAAGGAGCACAGATACGCAGTATTTT

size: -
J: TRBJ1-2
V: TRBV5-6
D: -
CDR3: CASSLDGLGGYTF
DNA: TGTGCCAGCAGCTTGGACGGGCTCGGGGGCTACACCTTC

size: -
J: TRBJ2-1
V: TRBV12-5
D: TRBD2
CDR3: CASGLGRESDEQFF
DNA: TGTGCTAGTGGCTTGGGGCGGGAGAGCGATGAGCAGTTCTTC

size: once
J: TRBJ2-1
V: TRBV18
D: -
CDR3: CASSSGDSLYNEQFF
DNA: TGTGCCAGCTCATCCGGGGACTCGCTATACAATGAGCAGTTCTTC